This paragraph reports one T cell receptor (beta chain). The length of the CDR3 is 16 residues. Germline trimming cut 0 bases from V and 8 bases from J; bases unmatched to any gene: 9. These data are taken from a study of tumor and adjacent non-tumor tissue in lung cancer. Three rounds of nested PCR, following a modified ARM-PCR protocol, produced the TCRbeta library. TCRdb reprocessed the multiplex PCR reads via MiXCR and lists one record per CDR3 protein. The data contain approximately 120,000 distinct CDR3 sequences, about 61% of them singletons. RNA was extracted from bulk tissue without any cell sorting. The normal lung tissue was taken more than 3 cm from the tumor edge.

This chain joins TRBV12-3 or TRBV12-4 and TRBJ1-5, with 8 bases aligning to TRBD1. This receptor was identified in a man in his sixties with non-small cell lung cancer. The sequencing input was distant non-tumor lung tissue. CDR3 in DNA: TGTGCCAGCAGTTTAGCTGGGACAGGCTTTAATAAGCCCCAGCATTTT. Translation: CASSLAGTGFNKPQHF.